Listed here are 22 T cell receptor beta chains from one sample, sequenced in a study of regulatory T cells in long-lasting Graves disease. As for time point: persistent/refractory GD, antithyroid drugs over 5 years with positive TRAb. Preparation of the TCR library used RNA extracted from PBMCs. CDR3 regions were amplified by Arm-PCR using iRepertoire HTBI primers to build TCR beta libraries. TCRdb reprocessed the multiplex PCR reads with MiXCR, giving one entry per CDR3 protein. The top ten hold over 11% of the sample, which has 400,000 to 500,000 distinct CDR3 sequences, 21% seen once. Source: peripheral blood mononuclear cells (PBMCs), taken when the disease was refractory, from a patient treated with antithyroid drugs. The receptors derive from a female donor with Graves disease.

About this clonotype: This could be a read error, since a much larger clone is one nucleotide away. The chain combines TRBV2 with TRBJ2-3; 9 nucleotides line up with TRBD1. The CDR3 has 13 residues. Germline CDR1 is SNHLY and CDR2 is FYNNEI. CDR3 region: CASGTGNTDTRYF. The CDR3 DNA follows: TGTGCCAGCGGGACAGGGAACACAGATACGCGGTATTTT.

This clonotype was detected a few times. The rearrangement uses TRBV10-3 and TRBJ1-6; unclear D gene. Germline-derived CDR1 and CDR2 are ENHRY and SYGVKD. The CDR3 sequence is 13 residues long. Deletions cut 4 bases from V and 6 bases from J, with 7 bases between. The DNA for the CDR3 is TGTGCCATCAGTGCAGGAGTTAATTCACCCCTCCACTTT. Its translation: CAISAGVNSPLHF.

This clonotype was counted at least ten times. The genes are TRBV6-1 and TRBJ1-2, with 10 bases that match TRBD1. Trimming took 11 bases from V and 8 from J; bases not matched to a gene: 11. In germline, CDR1 is MNHNS, CDR2 SASEGT. This CDR3 region has 13 residues. CDR3: CAGMMTGGGGYTF. The CDR3 DNA reads as TGTGCCGGAATGATGACAGGGGGCGGCGGCTACACCTTC.

The V and J genes are TRBV20-1 and TRBJ1-1; 8 bases are shared with TRBD1. The CDR3 totals 14 residues. Germline lookup yields CDR1 DFQATT and CDR2 SNEGSKA (reference sequence). J gave up 1 base and V 8 bases, and 9 bases lay outside the gene matches. CDR3: CSTEDRARNTEAFF. CDR3 nucleotides: TGCAGTACCGAGGACAGGGCACGGAACACTGAAGCTTTCTTT.

In this sample, this clonotype turned up many times. The genes are TRBV7-8 and TRBJ1-4, with D unclear. Germline CDR1 reads SGHVS; CDR2 reads FQNEAQ. The CDR3 sequence is 15 residues long. The ends were cut back, 6 bases at V and 0 bases at J, with 11 bases in the middle. The CDR3 DNA sequence: TGTGCCAGCAGATCGGGAGTTGCAACTAATGAAAAACTGTTTTTT. Translated: CASRSGVATNEKLFF.

This sequence joins TRBV20-1 and TRBJ1-2; unclear D gene. The V and J ends lost 3 bases and 5 bases respectively, with 10 bases between them. There are 12 residues in the CDR3. Germline CDR1 reads DFQATT; CDR2 reads SNEGSKA (reference sequence). CDR3 protein: CSARFREYGYTF. CDR3 in DNA: TGCAGTGCTAGGTTCAGAGAGTATGGCTACACCTTC.

The V gene is TRBV7-2, the J gene TRBJ2-6; unclear D gene. Germline V lookup: CDR1 SGHTA, CDR2 FQGNSA. V lost 0 bases and J lost 0, with 15 bases in between. CDR3 length equals 19 residues. The CDR3 region has the DNA TGTGCCAGCAGCTTAGCTTCAGTTAGGACGAGCTCTGGGGCCAACGTCCTGACTTTC. Translated: CASSLASVRTSSGANVLTF. Using reference TRBV7-2 and TRBJ2-6 for the parts outside the CDR3, the full variable domain is GAGVSQSPSNKVTEKGKDVELRCDPISGHTALYWYRQSLGQGLEFLIYFQGNSAPDKSGLPSDRFSAERTGGSVSTLTIQRTQQEDSAVYLCASSLASVRTSSGANVLTFGAGSRLTVL.

The V gene is TRBV7-8, the J gene TRBJ1-3; D remains unclear. The V end was cut by 2 bases, the J end by 0 bases, with 5 bases between. This CDR3 has 14 residues. Germline values: CDR1 SGHVS, CDR2 FQNEAQ. The CDR3 coding sequence is TGTGCCAGCAGCTTAAAGCTCTCTGGAAACACCATATATTTT. Amino acids: CASSLKLSGNTIYF. Full variable domain (rest looked up from reference TRBV7-8 and TRBJ1-3): GAGVSQSPRYKVAKRGQDVALRCDPISGHVSLFWYQQALGQGPEFLTYFQNEAQLDKSGLPSDRFFAERPEGSVSTLKIQRTQQEDSAVYLCASSLKLSGNTIYFGEGSWLTVV.

The V and J genes are TRBV2 and TRBJ2-3, with D perhaps matching TRBD1 or TRBD2 (6 bases each). The germline CDR1 and CDR2 sequences are SNHLY and FYNNEI. The CDR3 is made up of 15 amino acids. V was pared by 5 bases and J by 3 bases, with 15 bases between. CDR3 residues: CASSSRGERTDTQYF. DNA for the CDR3: TGTGCCAGCAGTTCTAGGGGGGAGAGGACAGATACGCAGTATTTT.

This clonotype came up many times. The CDR3: CASSIAGGGETQYF. CDR3 nucleotides: TGTGCCAGCAGTATAGCGGGAGGGGGGGAGACCCAGTACTTC. This chain joins TRBV2 and TRBJ2-5; 11 bases line up with TRBD2. The CDR3 is 14 residues long. V trimming: 5 bases; J trimming: 5 bases; junction bases outside the gene matches: 4. Germline V gene sequence: CDR1 SNHLY, CDR2 FYNNEI.

V gene TRBV20-1 combines with J gene TRBJ2-1; D is perhaps TRBD2 (5 bases). Germline loops: CDR1 DFQATT, CDR2 SNEGSKA (reference sequence). This CDR3 comprises 13 residues. The CDR3 protein is CSGLWSSYNEQFF. CDR3 nucleotides: TGCAGCGGACTGTGGAGCTCCTACAATGAGCAGTTCTTC.

Many counts were recorded for this clonotype. The genes are TRBV28 and TRBJ1-2; 7 nucleotides line up with TRBD1. V was pared by 5 bases and J by 5 bases, with 8 bases of the junction left unmatched. This CDR3 is 14 amino acids long. Germline V CDR1 and CDR2: MDHEN, SYDVKM. The CDR3 spells CASSPRDSRYGYTF. For the CDR3, the DNA is TGTGCCAGCAGTCCCCGGGACAGCAGATATGGCTACACCTTC.

This clonotype turned up a few times. The chain has TRBV11-1 and TRBJ2-7; D possibly corresponds to TRBD1 (5 bases). The CDR3 runs to 14 residues. V was trimmed by 5 bases and J by 2 bases, leaving 13 bases between them. The V gene's germline CDR1 is SGHAT and CDR2 FQDESV (reference sequence). CDR3 in DNA: TGTGCCAGCAGCAGCAGACAGCCACCCTACGAGCAGTACTTC. It specifies CASSSRQPPYEQYF.

The J gene is TRBJ2-7, the V gene TRBV13; TRBD1 aligns across 12 bases. Per the germline V gene, CDR1 is PRHDT and CDR2 is FYEKMQ (reference sequence). V lost 5 bases to trimming and J lost 7 bases; unmatched junction nucleotides: 6. The length of the CDR3 is 14 residues. CDR3 in amino acids: CASSQGQGAWEQYF. CDR3 sequence (DNA): TGTGCCAGCAGCCAGGGACAGGGGGCTTGGGAGCAGTACTTC.

The rearrangement joins TRBV20-1 to TRBJ1-5; no definite D call. The CDR3 spans 13 residues. Germline values: CDR1 DFQATT, CDR2 SNEGSKA (reference sequence). V gave up 3 bases and J gave up 0 bases, with 6 bases separating them. The CDR3 nucleotides are TGCAGTGCTAGGCTCGATAGCAATCAGCCCCAGCATTTT. It specifies CSARLDSNQPQHF.

This clonotype was counted only a few times. A much larger clone lies one base from this, so it may be a read error. The chain couples TRBV11-2 to TRBJ2-5, with unresolved D. V was clipped by 5 bases and J by 5 bases, with 18 bases between them. The CDR3 totals 15 residues. Germline CDR1 SGHAT, CDR2 FQNNGV. This CDR3 is CASSRAVRSWETQYF. CDR3 coding DNA: TGTGCCAGCAGCCGTGCTGTGAGGTCTTGGGAGACCCAGTACTTC.

V gene TRBV19 combines with J gene TRBJ2-2; 9 bases align to TRBD2. V shed 8 bases, J shed 6 bases, and the junction held 7 bases outside the gene matches. The CDR3 totals 14 residues. CDR1 is LNHDA, CDR2 SQIVND, per germline (reference sequence). In DNA, the CDR3 is TGTGCCAGTGGCCCTAGCGGGAAGGCCGGGGAGCTGTTTTTT. Translation gives CASGPSGKAGELFF. Filled out from reference TRBV19 and TRBJ2-2, the complete variable domain reads DGGITQSPKYLFRKEGQNVTLSCEQNLNHDAMYWYRQDPGQGLRLIYYSQIVNDFQKGDIAEGYSVSREKKESFPLTVTSAQKNPTAFYLCASGPSGKAGELFFGEGSRLTVL.

At least ten counts were recorded for this clonotype. The J gene is TRBJ1-2, the V gene TRBV6-1; D unresolved. CDR1 and CDR2 from the germline V gene are MNHNS and SASEGT. The CDR3 is 12 amino acids. With 5 bases removed from V and 7 bases from J, the gap between germline ends came to 11 bases. The CDR3 nucleotides are TGTGCCAGCAGTCAGACGGCGGGTGGCTACACCTTC. It specifies CASSQTAGGYTF.

This chain connects TRBV9 to TRBJ1-3, with D possibly TRBD1 on 5 matching bases. The ends were cut back, 0 bases at V and 4 bases at J, with 8 bases in the middle. This CDR3 has 14 residues. The germline V gene encodes CDR1 SGDLS and CDR2 YYNGEE. CDR3 in amino acids: CASSVDRQGNTIYF. The CDR3 DNA is TGTGCCAGCAGCGTAGACAGGCAGGGAAACACCATATATTTT.

This clonotype was observed a handful of times. V is TRBV5-1 and J is TRBJ1-4; TRBD1 might be the D (6 bases). This CDR3 spans 14 amino acids. The ends were cut back, 4 bases at V and 4 bases at J, with 11 bases in the middle. CDR1 is SGHRS, CDR2 YFSETQ, per germline. As DNA, the CDR3 is TGCGCCAGCAGCCAGGACAGTTTTAATGAAAAACTGTTTTTT. Its translation is CASSQDSFNEKLFF.

This clonotype appeared many times. V and J are TRBV28 and TRBJ1-1, with a possible D match to TRBD1 (6 bases). Trimming took off 6 bases at V and 1 base at J, with 15 bases between the two ends. Germline CDR1 is MDHEN and CDR2 is SYDVKM. The CDR3 extends over 15 amino acids. In nucleotides, the CDR3 is TGTGCCAGCAGACATGGGGGGCCCCGGAACACTGAAGCTTTCTTT. Translation: CASRHGGPRNTEAFF.

In regard to this clonotype: At one end the junction does not follow the germline gene, possibly because of a read error. The chain employs TRBV6-5 and TRBJ1-4, with a tentative D call TRBD1 (6 bases). Germline V gene data show CDR1 as MNHEY and CDR2 as SVGAGI. The CDR3 has 14 residues. The CDR3 DNA reads TGTGCCAACAGTTCTCGGACAGTTAATGAAAAACTGTTTTTT. Translation: CANSSRTVNEKLFF.